The 5 T cell receptor beta chains given below trace back to one sample, sequenced in a study of shared clonotypes between healthy human individuals (TCRdb year 2020). Library creation used the immunoSEQ multiplex PCR assay. Not all clones reach the TCRdb copy of this immuneACCESS table, which keeps in-frame sequences only. Checked studies attribute under half of the gap to unresolved V genes and leave the rest unexplained. The sample contains roughly 1,800,000 clones, about 95% of them found a single time. The ten largest clones take up approximately 1.2% of the sample. For the CD8 naive samples, CD45RO-negative cells were positively selected for CCR7, yielding a CD45RA+CCR7+ population from which TemRA cells were excluded. Material for sequencing was naive CD8+ T cells sorted from blood. The cell subset or site label, as the study defines it: CD45RA+CCR7+. These receptor sequences come from a man aged 18 to 35 in good health.

The chain employs TRBV7-8 and TRBJ2-7; 12 nucleotides line up with TRBD2. Germline V gene data show CDR1 as SGHVS and CDR2 as FQNEAQ. Trimming at V came to 4 bases and at J to 0 bases, leaving 4 bases not matched to a gene. CDR3 length: 16 amino acids. The CDR3 protein is CASSSLAGGVSYEQYF. The CDR3 coding sequence is TGTGCCAGCAGCTCGCTAGCGGGAGGGGTCTCCTACGAGCAGTACTTC.

The rearrangement uses TRBV7-8 and TRBJ2-7; 8 bases line up with TRBD1. CDR3 length: 17 amino acids. The V segment lost 1 base and the J segment 1 base; nucleotides outside the gene matches: 9. Germline CDR1 and CDR2: SGHVS and FQNEAQ. CDR3 region: CASSLVGGQGASYEQYF. CDR3 DNA sequence: TGTGCCAGCAGCTTAGTTGGTGGTCAGGGGGCATCCTACGAGCAGTACTTC.

Remarks on this clone: Within the sample, other DNA sequences also encode this same CDR3. V is TRBV28 and J is TRBJ2-7; D could derive from TRBD1 or TRBD2 (6 bases each). Trimming took 5 bases from V and 2 from J, leaving 13 bases between them. This CDR3 is 14 amino acids long. Germline V gives CDR1 MDHEN, CDR2 SYDVKM. Here the CDR3 DNA reads TGTGCCAGCAGTCTAGAGGGGGGTACCTACGAGCAGTACTTC. Translated: CASSLEGGTYEQYF.

The chain recombines TRBV20-1 with TRBJ1-1, with D uncertain. CDR3 length equals 11 residues. Trimming left V 6 bases short and J 8 bases short, with 13 bases between. Germline V gives CDR1 DFQATT, CDR2 SNEGSKA (reference sequence). The CDR3 sequence is CSALGLSEAFF. Written as DNA, the CDR3 is TGCAGTGCGCTGGGTCTCAGCGAAGCTTTCTTT.

Here the CDR3 DNA reads TGTGCCAGCAGCTTAGTCGAGGTGACCTACGAGCAGTACTTC. Protein product: CASSLVEVTYEQYF. The rearrangement uses TRBV11-2 and TRBJ2-7; no definite D call. The V gene lost 1 base and the J gene lost 2 bases, with 9 bases spanning the gap. The CDR3 is 14 residues long. From germline, CDR1 is SGHAT and CDR2 FQNNGV.